This is a list of T cell receptor beta chains from one sample in a study of CD8+ T cells in alopecia areata. Assay used: immunoSEQ multiplex PCR; TCRdb lists only in-frame clones, some missing. The repertoire consists of about 150,000 clones, with approximately 65% occurring once and the leading ten covering 0.91%. The source material was CD4+ T cells sorted from blood, sampled at week 4, from a patient treated with tofacitinib. These receptors were taken from a human donor with alopecia areata. The CDR3 runs from the conserved cysteine through the conserved F or W. A D gene is named only where the DNA matches it firmly. Only part of the rows carry a size: once, few, many, or a class if the clone is expanded.

v_call,d_call,clone_size,j_call,cdr3_aa,cdr3_nt
TRBV7-3,NA,NA,TRBJ1-1,CASSLTGSLNTEAFF,TGTGCCAGCAGCTTAACCGGGAGCCTGAACACTGAAGCTTTCTTT
TRBV5-1,NA,NA,TRBJ2-7,CASSLGIRTGLTTYEQYF,TGCGCCAGCAGCTTGGGGATTAGGACCGGGCTCACGACCTACGAGCAGTACTTC
TRBV30,NA,few,TRBJ1-1,CAWSVLQGRAEAFF,TGTGCCTGGAGTGTACTTCAGGGACGGGCTGAAGCTTTCTTT
TRBV4-3,NA,NA,TRBJ2-2,CASNPGENTGELFF,TGCGCCAGCAACCCGGGGGAGAACACCGGGGAGCTGTTTTTT
TRBV11-2,NA,few,TRBJ2-3,CASSLEGSERRGASTDTQYF,TGTGCCAGCAGCTTAGAGGGATCAGAACGGAGGGGGGCTAGCACAGATACGCAGTATTTT
TRBV5-1,NA,NA,TRBJ2-5,CASSWGGGETQYF,TGCGCCAGCAGCTGGGGGGGCGGAGAGACCCAGTACTTC
TRBV2,NA,once,TRBJ2-5,CASSDRGGQETQYF,TGTGCCAGCAGTGACAGGGGAGGGCAAGAGACCCAGTACTTC
TRBV27,NA,NA,TRBJ2-2,CASKYQGSGELFF,TGTGCCAGCAAATACCAGGGATCCGGGGAGCTGTTTTTT
TRBV10-3,NA,NA,TRBJ2-7,CAIRGTPGLSSYEQYF,TGTGCCATCAGAGGAACTCCGGGCCTGAGCTCCTACGAGCAGTACTTC
TRBV12-5,NA,NA,TRBJ2-7,CASGSPQYEQYF,TGTGCTAGTGGTTCCCCCCAGTACGAGCAGTACTTC
TRBV29-1,NA,NA,TRBJ2-2,CSVEEDSNTGELFF,TGCAGCGTTGAAGAGGACAGTAACACCGGGGAGCTGTTTTTT
TRBV27,NA,NA,TRBJ2-5,CASSLNGIGETQYF,TGTGCCAGCAGTTTAAATGGTATCGGAGAGACCCAGTACTTC
TRBV2,NA,NA,TRBJ1-6,CASSDFGGSVNNSPLHF,TGTGCCAGCAGTGATTTCGGCGGCAGCGTAAATAATTCACCCCTCCACTTT
TRBV7-3,NA,NA,TRBJ2-5,CASSLIGGQETQYF,TGTGCCAGCAGCTTAATTGGAGGCCAAGAGACCCAGTACTTC
TRBV15,NA,NA,TRBJ2-2,CATSRVVMDTGELFF,TGTGCCACCAGCAGAGTAGTAATGGACACCGGGGAGCTGTTTTTT
TRBV30,NA,NA,TRBJ1-2,CAWSEGRNYGYTF,TGTGCCTGGAGCGAGGGACGGAACTATGGCTACACCTTC
TRBV2,TRBD1,NA,TRBJ1-5,CASNLYGTGNQPQHF,TGTGCCAGCAACCTTTATGGGACAGGGAATCAGCCCCAGCATTTT
TRBV6-1,NA,NA,TRBJ2-3,CASSEVRGTDTQYF,TGTGCCAGCAGTGAGGTCAGGGGCACAGATACGCAGTATTTT
TRBV5-4,NA,NA,TRBJ2-5,CASSLARDQGTQYF,TGTGCCAGCAGCTTGGCCAGGGACCAGGGGACCCAGTACTTC
TRBV30,NA,once,TRBJ1-5,CAWDRGTGGGQPQHF,TGTGCCTGGGACCGGGGCACCGGGGGTGGTCAGCCCCAGCATTTT
TRBV5-6,NA,NA,TRBJ1-6,CASSLSLRAEGHNSPLHF,TGTGCCAGCAGCTTATCCCTCCGCGCCGAAGGCCATAATTCACCCCTCCACTTT
TRBV29-1,TRBD2,once,TRBJ2-3,CSVEGDGRGGPDTQYF,TGCAGCGTTGAGGGCGACGGGCGGGGGGGCCCAGATACGCAGTATTTT
TRBV7-2,NA,few,TRBJ1-5,CASSFGSQVNQPQHF,TGTGCCAGCAGCTTCGGAAGTCAGGTTAATCAGCCCCAGCATTTT
TRBV2,NA,NA,TRBJ1-2,CASTVAGYGYTF,TGTGCCAGCACCGTCGCTGGCTATGGCTACACCTTC
TRBV7-9,NA,few,TRBJ1-1,CASSLGGPGAFF,TGTGCCAGCAGCTTAGGAGGTCCTGGAGCTTTCTTT
TRBV30,NA,NA,TRBJ2-5,CAWAGGLQETQYF,TGTGCCTGGGCCGGGGGACTGCAAGAGACCCAGTACTTC
TRBV10-3,TRBD1,NA,TRBJ1-5,CAIQQGADQPQHF,TGTGCCATTCAACAGGGGGCGGATCAGCCCCAGCATTTT
TRBV27,TRBD1,NA,TRBJ1-1,CASSYRQGKGRKAFF,TGTGCCAGCAGTTACCGACAGGGAAAGGGGAGAAAAGCTTTCTTT
TRBV5-1,NA,few,TRBJ2-1,CASSLDSSYNEQFF,TGCGCCAGCAGCTTGGACAGCTCCTACAATGAGCAGTTCTTC
TRBV29-1,TRBD2,NA,TRBJ2-1,CSERGFDNEQFF,TGCAGCGAGCGGGGTTTCGACAATGAGCAGTTCTTC
TRBV5-4,TRBD1,NA,TRBJ2-1,CASSSDRHNEQFF,TGTGCCAGCAGCTCGGACAGGCACAATGAGCAGTTCTTC
TRBV29-1,NA,NA,TRBJ2-7,CSTRDRSYEQYF,TGCAGCACTAGGGACCGATCCTACGAGCAGTACTTC
TRBV5-1,TRBD1,NA,TRBJ2-2,CASSLFGWDRGNTGELFF,TGCGCCAGCAGCTTGTTCGGTTGGGACAGGGGAAACACCGGGGAGCTGTTTTTT
TRBV4-2,NA,NA,TRBJ1-4,CASSQERLNEKLFF,TGTGCCAGCAGCCAAGAACGGTTGAATGAAAAACTGTTTTTT
TRBV18,NA,NA,TRBJ2-4,CASRRQGETQNIQYF,TGTGCCAGCCGCCGGCAGGGCGAAACCCAAAACATTCAGTACTTC
TRBV5-1,NA,NA,TRBJ2-5,CASSLITEETQYF,TGCGCCAGCAGCTTGATCACAGAAGAGACCCAGTACTTC
TRBV29-1,NA,NA,TRBJ2-1,CSLKYKGPYNEQFF,TGCAGCCTAAAGTACAAGGGACCTTACAATGAGCAGTTCTTC
TRBV29-1,TRBD1,once,TRBJ1-2,CSVGDRGFGYTF,TGCAGCGTTGGGGACAGGGGCTTTGGCTACACCTTC
TRBV6-5,TRBD2,once,TRBJ2-1,CASSWTSEYEQFF,TGTGCCAGCTCATGGACTAGCGAGTATGAGCAGTTCTTC
TRBV5-4,NA,NA,TRBJ2-3,CASSSTGTDTQYF,TGTGCCAGCAGCTCAACCGGGACAGATACGCAGTATTTT
TRBV29-1,NA,NA,TRBJ2-5,CSVATSGVQETQYF,TGCAGCGTTGCCACATCAGGGGTCCAAGAGACCCAGTACTTC
TRBV11-1,NA,few,TRBJ2-5,CASSRTLAETQYF,TGTGCCAGCAGCCGTACCCTGGCGGAGACCCAGTACTTC
TRBV30,TRBD1,NA,TRBJ2-1,CAVRPMRGRYNEQFF,TGTGCCGTGAGGCCCATGAGGGGGCGCTACAATGAGCAGTTCTTC
TRBV18,NA,NA,TRBJ1-1,CASSPMDSQLNTEAFF,TGTGCCAGCTCACCAATGGACAGCCAGTTGAACACTGAAGCTTTCTTT
TRBV30,TRBD1,NA,TRBJ2-5,CAWSTGEWGETQYF,TGTGCCTGGAGCACAGGGGAATGGGGAGAGACCCAGTACTTC
TRBV30,NA,NA,TRBJ2-3,CAWSFGGGDTQYF,TGTGCCTGGAGTTTTGGGGGAGGCGATACGCAGTATTTT
TRBV6-1,NA,NA,TRBJ1-1,CASSLGRAGEAFF,TGTGCCAGCAGTCTTGGGAGAGCAGGTGAAGCTTTCTTT
TRBV7-8,NA,NA,TRBJ1-4,CASSSRHVRGKEKLFF,TGTGCCAGCAGCTCACGCCACGTCAGGGGAAAGGAAAAACTGTTTTTT
TRBV27,NA,NA,TRBJ1-4,CASMSNGKLFF,TGTGCCAGCATGTCAAATGGAAAACTGTTTTTT
TRBV5-1,TRBD1,once,TRBJ1-5,CASSPGTGAGPQHF,TGCGCCAGCAGCCCGGGGACAGGGGCTGGGCCCCAGCATTTT
TRBV6-1,TRBD2,NA,TRBJ2-1,CASSEMRGGRHGEQFF,TGTGCCAGCAGTGAAATGCGGGGGGGCCGGCACGGTGAGCAGTTCTTC
TRBV29-1,NA,NA,TRBJ2-3,CSVDGGVTDTQYF,TGCAGCGTTGACGGCGGGGTGACGGATACGCAGTATTTT